A selection of T cell receptor beta chains follows, all from one sample in a study of T cells in Graves' hyperthyroidism and ophthalmopathy. TCRdb called the multiplex PCR reads again in MiXCR, with one record for every CDR3 protein. Here the sample spans 600,000 or so distinct CDR3 sequences, around 15% being singletons. The sample was blood. All receptors come from a woman in her 30s with Graves' hyperthyroidism. The CDR3 runs from the conserved cysteine through the conserved F or W. Fields, in order: V gene, clone size, D gene, J gene, CDR3 DNA, CDR3 protein. A D gene is named only where the DNA matches it firmly. Expanded clones are given a class, and other clones once, few, many or no size at all.

V: TRBV7-2; size: many; D: TRBD2; J: TRBJ2-3; DNA: TGTGCCAGCAGCTTAGCACTAGCGGGAGGGGGAGGGACAGATACGCAGTATTTT; CDR3: CASSLALAGGGGTDTQYF
V: TRBV4-3; size: few; D: NA; J: TRBJ2-1; DNA: TGCGCCAGCAGCCAAGCTCTTGGGGTAGCCGCGATCGCTGAGCAGTTCTTC; CDR3: CASSQALGVAAIAEQFF
V: TRBV4-1; size: few; D: TRBD1; J: TRBJ2-2; DNA: TGCGCCAGCAGCCACGCCTTACAGGGGGCCGGGGAGCTGTTTTTT; CDR3: CASSHALQGAGELFF
V: TRBV5-1; size: many; D: TRBD1; J: TRBJ2-3; DNA: TGCGCCAGCAGTCCCAGCACAGGGGCAGATACGCAGTATTTT; CDR3: CASSPSTGADTQYF
V: TRBV19; size: NA; D: TRBD1; J: TRBJ1-5; DNA: TGTGCCAGTAGTTGGGGGACAGGGGTGTTTTTGGATGGCAATCAGCCCCAGCATTTT; CDR3: CASSWGTGVFLDGNQPQHF
V: TRBV6-1; size: many; D: NA; J: TRBJ1-1; DNA: TGTGCCAGCAGTGAGGGGGCCGACATTGAAGCTTTCTTT; CDR3: CASSEGADIEAFF
V: TRBV29-1; size: many; D: TRBD2; J: TRBJ2-5; DNA: TGCAGCGTTATTGGAACGAAGCGGGGCCAAGAGACCCAGTACTTC; CDR3: CSVIGTKRGQETQYF
V: TRBV11-3; size: many; D: NA; J: TRBJ2-1; DNA: TGTGCCAGCAGCCCCCGCGGTAGCGGCAGAACTCCCTACAATGAGCAGTTCTTC; CDR3: CASSPRGSGRTPYNEQFF
V: TRBV12-3/TRBV12-4; size: many; D: NA; J: TRBJ2-1; DNA: TGTGCCAGCAGTCCCCTGGGCTCCTACAATGAGCAGTTCTTC; CDR3: CASSPLGSYNEQFF
V: TRBV7-3; size: many; D: TRBD1; J: TRBJ2-2; DNA: TGTGCCAGCAGCCGGACAGGGGCCGGGGAGCTGTTTTTT; CDR3: CASSRTGAGELFF
V: TRBV25-1; size: many; D: NA; J: TRBJ2-1; DNA: TGTGCCAGCCGGGGACCCACAGGGAGCTCCTACAATGAGCAGTTCTTC; CDR3: CASRGPTGSSYNEQFF
V: TRBV27; size: many; D: TRBD2; J: TRBJ2-7; DNA: TGTGCCAGCTCAAATAGCGGGAGCATCTACGAGCAGTACTTC; CDR3: CASSNSGSIYEQYF
V: TRBV7-2; size: many; D: TRBD2; J: TRBJ2-1; DNA: TGTGCCAGCAGCGCCCCCGGGACTAGTATTAATGAGCAGTTCTTC; CDR3: CASSAPGTSINEQFF
V: TRBV7-9; size: few; D: NA; J: TRBJ2-7; DNA: TGTGCCAGCAGCTTATTGGGGCTAGTTGAGCAGTACTTC; CDR3: CASSLLGLVEQYF
V: TRBV6-1; size: many; D: NA; J: TRBJ1-6; DNA: TGTGCCAGCAGTAAAGGACAGACTCTTGGATCACCCCTCCACTTT; CDR3: CASSKGQTLGSPLHF
V: TRBV12-3/TRBV12-4; size: many; D: NA; J: TRBJ2-3; DNA: TGTGCCAGCAGTTTGCAGGACACAGATACGCAGTATTTT; CDR3: CASSLQDTDTQYF
V: TRBV2; size: NA; D: TRBD1; J: TRBJ2-7; DNA: TGTGCCAGCAAAGGGACAGAAGCCGAGCAGTACTTC; CDR3: CASKGTEAEQYF
V: TRBV28; size: many; D: TRBD2; J: TRBJ2-7; DNA: TGTGCCAGCAGTCTATCAAGGGGACTAGCGGGCCACGAGCAGTACTTC; CDR3: CASSLSRGLAGHEQYF
V: TRBV20-1; size: NA; D: TRBD2; J: TRBJ2-2; DNA: TGCAGTGCTGGCTCGGGACTAGGGATCACCGGGGAGCTGTTTTTT; CDR3: CSAGSGLGITGELFF
V: TRBV15; size: many; D: TRBD2; J: TRBJ2-7; DNA: TGTGCCACCGCCCAGGGCGGGAGGGCGGCCTACGAGCAGTACTTC; CDR3: CATAQGGRAAYEQYF
V: TRBV2; size: many; D: NA; J: TRBJ1-2; DNA: TGTGCCAGCGTAGAGGCCCTACTTTCTAACTATGGCTACACCTTC; CDR3: CASVEALLSNYGYTF
V: TRBV20-1; size: NA; D: NA; J: TRBJ2-7; DNA: TGCAGTGCTAGAGATGTGAGGGGGGCCTACGAGCAGTACTTC; CDR3: CSARDVRGAYEQYF
V: TRBV7-8; size: many; D: TRBD2; J: TRBJ2-3; DNA: TGTGCCAGCGCGGGAGACCCAGATACGCAGTATTTT; CDR3: CASAGDPDTQYF
V: TRBV6-9; size: few; D: TRBD1; J: TRBJ2-2; DNA: TGTGCCAGCAGTTACGGGGACAGGGTCACCGGGGAGCTGTTTTTT; CDR3: CASSYGDRVTGELFF
V: TRBV7-3; size: NA; D: TRBD1; J: TRBJ1-1; DNA: TGTGCCAGCAGTGCTCGGACAGGGAAAGGTACTGAAGCTTTCTTT; CDR3: CASSARTGKGTEAFF
V: TRBV30; size: many; D: NA; J: TRBJ1-4; DNA: TGTGCCTGGAGTGTATTGCGTGAAAAACTGTTTTTT; CDR3: CAWSVLREKLFF
V: TRBV29-1; size: NA; D: TRBD1; J: TRBJ1-2; DNA: TGCAGCGTGGTACAGGGGGATCGTGGCTACACCTTC; CDR3: CSVVQGDRGYTF
V: TRBV3-1; size: many; D: TRBD1; J: TRBJ1-1; DNA: TGTGCCAGCAGCCAATTACAGGGGGTGCCCGAAGCTTTCTTT; CDR3: CASSQLQGVPEAFF
V: TRBV6-1; size: NA; D: NA; J: TRBJ2-6; DNA: TGTGCCAGCAGTACTGTTGCCCTAGTGAACTCTGGGGCCAACGTCCTGACTTTC; CDR3: CASSTVALVNSGANVLTF
V: TRBV29-1; size: NA; D: NA; J: TRBJ2-7; DNA: TGCAGCGTTGTTGGCGCGAAAGGCTCCTACGAGCAGTACTTC; CDR3: CSVVGAKGSYEQYF
V: TRBV6-1; size: NA; D: NA; J: TRBJ1-5; DNA: TGTGCCAGCAGTGGACAGACGAATCAGCCCCTGCATTTT; CDR3: CASSGQTNQPLHF
V: TRBV16; size: NA; D: NA; J: TRBJ1-1; DNA: TGTGCCAGCAGCCAATTATTAACGGAAGCTTTCTTT; CDR3: CASSQLLTEAFF